The subject of this entry is one T cell receptor beta chain. This sample is part of a study of blood T cell repertoires in COVID-19. Study summary: Samples came from the United States, Italy and Spain, spanning acute and convalescent COVID-19. Nucleic acid was either cDNA or gDNA, and it came from T cells, B-cell-depleted T cells, or PBMCs.

The authors' processing: Nucleated cell counts were estimated from reference gene primer amplification. Generated by immunoSEQ multiplex PCR, the TCRdb table keeps only in-frame clones and is missing some. Clone size and V and J calls were adopted from that table, with D and trimming inferred from the DNA. Here the sample spans approximately 50,000 clones, roughly nine tenths being singletons. Germline V gene sequence: CDR1 SGHVS, CDR2 FQNEAQ. V shed 1 base and J shed 5 bases, with 14 bases lying between them. This CDR3 is 16 amino acids long. The sample was peripheral blood. The rearrangement uses TRBV7-8 and TRBJ2-2; the D gene is possibly TRBD2 (5 bases). The receptor was derived from a woman aged 80 or over with acute or convalescent COVID-19. Here the CDR3 reads CASSLVPERGTGELFF. CDR3 DNA: TGTGCCAGCAGCTTAGTCCCGGAGCGAGGGACCGGGGAGCTGTTTTTT. The entire variable domain, with the rest obtained from reference TRBV7-8 and TRBJ2-2, is as follows: GAGVSQSPRYKVAKRGQDVALRCDPISGHVSLFWYQQALGQGPEFLTYFQNEAQLDKSGLPSDRFFAERPEGSVSTLKIQRTQQEDSAVYLCASSLVPERGTGELFFGEGSRLTVL.